This T cell receptor beta chain emerged from a study of shared clonotypes between healthy human individuals. Study-level results: Only a few donors were included, so the genetic and exposure-history diversity represented was limited.

As defined, naive CD8 cells were CD45RO-negative and positively selected for CCR7, with terminally differentiated effector memory CD45RA+ cells excluded. Those who donated were healthy HIV-negative adults, with no recent acute infections or vaccinations reported. Comment on this clone: As yet, its antigen is unknown.

CDR3 size: 20 residues. Germline-derived CDR1 and CDR2 are LNHNV and YYDKDF (reference sequence). V lost 1 base and J lost 4, with 28 bases in between. Some clones are missing from TCRdb's copy, which holds only in-frame ones; the method was immunoSEQ multiplex PCR. The table lists hundreds of thousands of clones, 90% to 95% of them singletons. The specimen was naive CD8+ T cells sorted from blood. This TCR came from a man aged 30-40 years in good health. The chain uses TRBV15 and TRBJ2-5; maybe TRBD1 (5 bases). CDR3 nucleotides: TGTGCCACCAGCAGAGCCCGCTCGGCGCGGATGACAGACCTGACAGAGACCCAGTACTTC. This codes for CATSRARSARMTDLTETQYF.